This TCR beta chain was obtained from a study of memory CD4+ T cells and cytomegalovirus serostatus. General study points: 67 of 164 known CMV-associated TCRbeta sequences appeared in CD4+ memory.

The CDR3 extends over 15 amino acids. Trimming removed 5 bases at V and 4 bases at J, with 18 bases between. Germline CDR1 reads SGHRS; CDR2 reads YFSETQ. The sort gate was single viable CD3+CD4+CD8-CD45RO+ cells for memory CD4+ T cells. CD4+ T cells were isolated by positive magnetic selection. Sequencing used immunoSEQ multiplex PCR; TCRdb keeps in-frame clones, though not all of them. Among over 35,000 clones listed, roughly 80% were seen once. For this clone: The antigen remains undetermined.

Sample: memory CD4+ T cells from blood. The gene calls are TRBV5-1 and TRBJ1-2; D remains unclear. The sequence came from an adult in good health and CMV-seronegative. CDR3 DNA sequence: TGCGCCAGCAGACCCGATCAAGTCGGCTTCTATGGCTACACCTTC. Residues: CASRPDQVGFYGYTF.